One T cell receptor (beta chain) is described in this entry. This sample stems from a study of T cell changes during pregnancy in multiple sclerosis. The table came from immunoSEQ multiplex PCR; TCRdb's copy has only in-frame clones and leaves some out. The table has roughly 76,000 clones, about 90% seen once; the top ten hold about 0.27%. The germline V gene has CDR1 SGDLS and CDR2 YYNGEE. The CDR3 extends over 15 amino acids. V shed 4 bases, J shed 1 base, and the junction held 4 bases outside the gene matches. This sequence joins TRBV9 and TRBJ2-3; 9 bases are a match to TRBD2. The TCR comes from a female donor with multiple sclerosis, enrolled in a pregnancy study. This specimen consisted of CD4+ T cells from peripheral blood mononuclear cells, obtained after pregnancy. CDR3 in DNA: TGTGCCAGCAGCCGCGGGGGGGCCGGCACAGATACGCAGTATTTT. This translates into CASSRGGAGTDTQYF.